These T cell receptor beta chains were read from a single sample in a study of technical replicates of blood from several donors. TCRdb's table, derived via immunoSEQ multiplex PCR, lists solely in-frame clones and lacks some. The sample contains roughly 100,000 clones, 95% of which appear only once. Sample: T cells isolated from PBMCs. The receptors were gathered from a human donor in good health. Both conserved end residues are trimmed from each CDR3.

length,V,J,CDR3
14,TRBV9,TRBJ2-3,ASSPTGSGSVDTQY
13,TRBV4-1,TRBJ1-2,ASSRDFVQGYGYT
13,TRBV10-3,TRBJ2-6,AIRSGVSGANVLT
11,TRBV29-1,TRBJ1-5,SVGQGDNQPQH
14,TRBV21-1,TRBJ1-1,ASSLIRDRGGTEAF
16,TRBV5-1,TRBJ2-1,ASSNGGLAGLGLNEQF
11,TRBV6-5,TRBJ2-5,ASSYSVKKTQY
13,TRBV28,TRBJ2-7,ASSLAGGSSYEQY
9,TRBV28,TRBJ1-5,ATSGDQPQH
12,TRBV27,TRBJ1-1,ASSSTGFNTEAF
12,TRBV6-5,TRBJ2-7,ASKPDLKTGEQY
13,TRBV6-5,TRBJ2-1,ASSYFGTTNNEQF
11,TRBV6-6,TRBJ1-1,ASSYNMNTEAF
17,TRBV4-1,TRBJ2-7,ASSQEPRTSGRPPREQY
13,TRBV9,TRBJ1-5,ASSVGQSSNQPQH
16,TRBV18,TRBJ2-3,ASSPFLAGQTNTDTQY
10,TRBV5-1,TRBJ1-1,ASSLSGTEAF
11,TRBV6-5,TRBJ2-5,ASTTGARETQY
13,TRBV30,TRBJ1-2,AWRNTGQGTRGYT
14,TRBV27,TRBJ1-1,ASSSGTGAVYTEAF
14,TRBV27,TRBJ1-4,ASSPRTGLSFEKLF
14,TRBV7-3,TRBJ2-3,ASSPMGGQSTDTQY
13,TRBV6-5,TRBJ1-4,ASSYSISGGEKLF
12,TRBV6-5,TRBJ2-7,ASSYGTGEDEQY
12,TRBV13,TRBJ2-7,APSGLAVSSEQY
11,TRBV14,TRBJ1-3,ASSQASWHTIY
13,TRBV18,TRBJ1-1,ASSPTTGRNTEAF
11,TRBV2,TRBJ2-2,ASKNRGHGELF
13,TRBV19,TRBJ2-1,ASSYEPGLVNEQF
12,TRBV10-3,TRBJ1-3,ATLDSSSGNTIY
13,TRBV7-9,TRBJ1-1,ASSSTTGMNTEAF
13,TRBV9,TRBJ2-1,ASSARTSGYNEQF
14,TRBV4-3,TRBJ2-1,ASSQDGAGDYNEQF
12,TRBV7-2,TRBJ1-2,ASSFDGTGYGYT
13,TRBV19,TRBJ2-5,ASSFRGNVQETQY
11,TRBV4-1,TRBJ2-7,ASSHLDGDEQY
11,TRBV7-9,TRBJ1-1,ASSLDAGTEAF
9,TRBV6-6,TRBJ1-1,ASRLDRGAF
15,TRBV6-1,TRBJ2-7,ASSEYVMTSGSYEQY
12,TRBV27,TRBJ1-5,ASSFLGGSQPQH
12,TRBV28,TRBJ2-1,ASLTDRDYNEQF
14,TRBV10-3,TRBJ2-2,AISEISGVNTGELF
14,TRBV6-5,TRBJ2-7,ASSYSNRDRVHEQY
17,TRBV7-8,TRBJ2-1,ASSFKGGGTSGSYNEQF
13,TRBV2,TRBJ2-3,ASIPGTGYTDTQY
14,TRBV7-9,TRBJ2-3,ASSRTSGPSTDTQY
12,TRBV5-6,TRBJ2-5,ASSLAGGRETQY
13,TRBV27,TRBJ2-7,ASSLTGTGLYEQY
11,TRBV10-2,TRBJ2-2,ASLAGGGGELF
16,TRBV11-3,TRBJ2-1,ASSFGSLAEISYNEQF
9,TRBV20-1,TRBJ2-7,SANRGYEQY
12,TRBV5-6,TRBJ1-2,ASSPAGGNYGYT
13,TRBV9,TRBJ1-4,ASSVRDSYNEKLF